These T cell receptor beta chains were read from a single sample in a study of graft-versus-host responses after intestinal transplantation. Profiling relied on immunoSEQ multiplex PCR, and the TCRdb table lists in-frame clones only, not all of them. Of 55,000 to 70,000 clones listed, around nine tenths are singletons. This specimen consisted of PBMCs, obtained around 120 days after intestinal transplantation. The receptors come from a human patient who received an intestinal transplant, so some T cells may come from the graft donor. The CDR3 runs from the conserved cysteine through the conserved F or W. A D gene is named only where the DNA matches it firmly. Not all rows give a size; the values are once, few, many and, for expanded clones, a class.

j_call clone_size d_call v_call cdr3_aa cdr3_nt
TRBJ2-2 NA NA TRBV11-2 CASSFLNTGELFF TGTGCCAGCAGCTTCTTGAACACCGGGGAGCTGTTTTTT
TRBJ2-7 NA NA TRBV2 CASNHEAEDETPEQYF TGTGCCAGCAACCATGAAGCGGAGGACGAGACCCCCGAGCAGTACTTC
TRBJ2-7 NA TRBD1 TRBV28 CASSSTGAEEQYF TGTGCCAGCAGTTCGACAGGGGCTGAGGAGCAGTACTTC
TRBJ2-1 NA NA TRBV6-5 CASSPEGNYNEQFF TGTGCCAGCAGTCCTGAAGGGAACTACAATGAGCAGTTCTTC
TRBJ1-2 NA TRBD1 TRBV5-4 CASSRGQGFIAGYTF TGTGCCAGCAGCCGAGGACAGGGGTTTATTGCTGGCTACACCTTC
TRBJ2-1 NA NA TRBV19 CASSISGVSEQFF TGTGCCAGTAGTATATCAGGGGTGTCTGAGCAGTTCTTC
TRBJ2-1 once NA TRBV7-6 CASSLGWGQSSYNEQFF TGTGCCAGCAGCTTAGGGTGGGGCCAGAGCTCCTACAATGAGCAGTTCTTC
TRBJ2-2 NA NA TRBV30 CAWSGPGRGTGELFF TGTGCCTGGAGCGGGCCGGGACGGGGCACCGGGGAGCTGTTTTTT
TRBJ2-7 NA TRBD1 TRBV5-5 CASSLAGTGVVEQYF TGTGCCAGCAGCTTGGCCGGGACAGGGGTCGTCGAGCAGTACTTC
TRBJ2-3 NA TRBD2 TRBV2 CASSDRLAGRPSTDTQYF TGTGCCAGCAGTGATCGACTAGCGGGCCGTCCTAGCACAGATACGCAGTATTTT
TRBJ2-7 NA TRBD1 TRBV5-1 CASSLRSQGTSSYEQYF TGCGCCAGCAGCTTGAGGTCACAGGGGACGAGCTCCTACGAGCAGTACTTC
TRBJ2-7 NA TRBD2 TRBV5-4 CASSLAGGPKEQYF TGTGCCAGCAGCTTAGCGGGAGGGCCGAAGGAGCAGTACTTC
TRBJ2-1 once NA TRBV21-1 CASILLRVQFF TGTGCCAGCATTCTACTCAGGGTACAGTTCTTC
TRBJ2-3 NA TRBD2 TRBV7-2 CASSLDSGGATDTQYF TGTGCCAGCAGCTTAGACAGCGGGGGGGCCACAGATACGCAGTATTTT
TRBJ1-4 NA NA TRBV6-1 CASTQLWGHEKLFF TGTGCCAGCACCCAACTCTGGGGGCATGAAAAACTGTTTTTT
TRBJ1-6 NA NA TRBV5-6 CASSLGQLRHSPLHF TGTGCCAGCAGCTTAGGGCAGCTCCGGCATTCACCCCTCCACTTT
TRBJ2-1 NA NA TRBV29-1 CSVVAGSLNEQFF TGCAGCGTTGTGGCAGGATCTCTCAATGAGCAGTTCTTC
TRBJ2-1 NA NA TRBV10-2 CASSVSAGDEQFF TGCGCCAGCAGTGTGAGCGCGGGCGATGAGCAGTTCTTC
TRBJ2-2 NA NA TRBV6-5 CASSHSIGNTGELFF TGTGCCAGCAGCCACTCAATCGGCAACACCGGGGAGCTGTTTTTT
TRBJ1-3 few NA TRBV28 CASGQNLNTIYF TGTGCCAGCGGCCAAAACCTTAACACCATATATTTT
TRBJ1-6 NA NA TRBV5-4 CASSLGPASSYNSPLHF TGTGCCAGCAGCTTAGGGCCGGCTAGCTCCTATAATTCACCCCTCCACTTT
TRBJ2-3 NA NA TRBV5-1 CASSLIGTRTTDTQYF TGCGCCAGCAGCTTAATCGGCACTAGAACCACAGATACGCAGTATTTT
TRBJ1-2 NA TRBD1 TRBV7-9 CASSPTGTGGASNYGYTF TGTGCCAGCAGCCCCACCGGGACAGGGGGGGCCTCTAACTATGGCTACACCTTC
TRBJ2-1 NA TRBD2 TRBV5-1 CASSLGAGAYNEQFF TGCGCCAGCAGCTTGGGTGCGGGAGCCTACAATGAGCAGTTCTTC